This T cell receptor beta chain appears in the sequencing data of a study of T cell changes during pregnancy in multiple sclerosis. Trimming took 2 bases from V and 4 from J; bases not matched to a gene: 6. This CDR3 has 15 residues. From germline, CDR1 is SGHNT and CDR2 YENEEA. The assay was immunoSEQ multiplex PCR, and TCRdb's table has in-frame clones only and misses some. Of about 52,000 clones listed, just over 90% are singletons. The chain recombines TRBV11-3 with TRBJ1-1; 8 bases agree with TRBD1. The receptor's source is a female donor with multiple sclerosis, enrolled in a pregnancy study. This specimen consisted of CD4+ T cells from peripheral blood mononuclear cells, obtained before pregnancy. CDR3 sequence: CASSLSGQGGTEAFF. Written as DNA, the CDR3 is TGTGCCAGCAGCTTATCCGGACAGGGAGGCACTGAAGCTTTCTTT.